Only a few counts were recorded for the clone carrying this T cell receptor (beta chain). The source of the sample is a study of blood T cells in healthy people across ages. The wider study: T cells yielded about one barcoded beta molecule per two cells through template switching.

A second PCR of roughly 7 to 11 cycles used a sample-barcoded 5' primer and a J-beta primer mix. TCRdb fed the 5' RACE reads into MiXCR, producing one record per CDR3 protein. The profile shows 550,000 to 700,000 distinct CDR3 sequences, roughly 29% of them singletons. The length of the CDR3 is 15 residues. Germline assignment: CDR1 LGHNA and CDR2 YSLEER. The receptor was isolated from a woman in her seventies in good health. The chain couples TRBV4-3 to TRBJ2-7, with a tentative D call TRBD2 (6 bases). The J call may be mistaken, given a closer DNA end match to TRBJ2-5. Sequenced: blood. CDR3 region: CASSQEMGGRETQYF. The DNA of the CDR3 is TGCGCCAGCAGCCAAGAGATGGGGGGAAGAGAGACCCAGTACTTC.